The 22 T cell receptor beta chains below come from one sample, sequenced in a study of technical replicates of blood from several donors. Method: immunoSEQ multiplex PCR; TCRdb's copy keeps in-frame clones and lacks some. The sample shows some 30,000 clones, over 85% of them seen only once. Sequenced input: PBMCs. These receptors originate from a human donor in good health. Some clones in this sample may be carry-over from other donors' samples.

The chain employs TRBV6-1 and TRBJ2-7, with D possibly matching TRBD2 (6 bases). The CDR3 has 14 amino acids. Germline-derived CDR1 and CDR2 are MNHNS and SASEGT. The V gene lost 4 bases and the J gene lost 1 base, with 11 bases spanning the gap. The CDR3 loop is CASSGWGESYEQYF. CDR3 nucleotides: TGTGCCAGCAGTGGGTGGGGGGAGTCCTACGAGCAGTACTTC.

This chain connects TRBV9 to TRBJ1-1; TRBD1 is a possible D gene (5 bases). This CDR3 is 15 amino acids long. The germline gives CDR1 SGDLS, CDR2 YYNGEE. The V end was cut by 4 bases, the J end by 3 bases, with 16 bases between. CDR3 in DNA: TGTGCCAGCAGCCTATCAGGGACGGGGGACACTGAAGCTTTCTTT. As protein: CASSLSGTGDTEAFF.

DNA of the CDR3: TGTGCTAGTGGTTTGGCCCTCGGGCAGGGTAGATATAATTCACCCCTCCACTTT. It specifies CASGLALGQGRYNSPLHF. The chain is built from TRBV12-5 and TRBJ1-6, with TRBD1 as a possible D gene (5 bases). Trimming shortened V by 1 base and J by 4 bases, and 17 bases separated the two germline ends. CDR1 LGHNT and CDR2 FRNRAP come from the germline V gene. The CDR3 consists of 18 residues.

This chain joins TRBV30 and TRBJ1-3, with D uncertain. Trimming stripped 7 bases from V and 0 bases from J, with 13 bases between. The germline CDR1 and CDR2 sequences are GTSNPN and SVGIG (reference sequence). The CDR3 is 14 amino acids. CDR3 DNA: TGTGCCTACCAGGCCCAGATCTCTGGAAACACCATATATTTT. It translates to CAYQAQISGNTIYF.

V usage is TRBV19 and J usage is TRBJ2-3, with 7 positions matching TRBD2. With 5 bases clipped from V and 1 base from J, the junction kept 6 bases outside the gene matches. CDR3 length: 15 amino acids. Per germline, CDR1 LNHDA and CDR2 SQIVND (reference sequence). The CDR3 sequence: CASSLSGGGTDTQYF. As DNA, the CDR3 is TGTGCCAGTAGTCTTTCGGGGGGAGGCACAGATACGCAGTATTTT.

The table lists this clone with a few counts. The chain is built from TRBV7-9 and TRBJ2-7, with a tentative D call TRBD2 (7 bases). The CDR3 length is 14 residues. Germline values: CDR1 SEHNR, CDR2 FQNEAQ (reference sequence). Between the trimmed V and J ends, which lost 5 bases and 2 bases, there was a span of 13 bases. This CDR3 reads CASSPAGGPYEQYF. CDR3 sequence (DNA): TGTGCCAGCAGCCCCGCCGGGGGGCCCTACGAGCAGTACTTC. Supplemented by reference TRBV7-9 and TRBJ2-7, the full variable domain reads DTGVSQNPRHKITKRGQNVTFRCDPISEHNRLYWYRQTLGQGPEFLTYFQNEAQLEKSRLLSDRFSAERPKGSFSTLEIQRTEQGDSAMYLCASSPAGGPYEQYFGPGTRLTVT.

This rearrangement joins TRBV7-9 to TRBJ2-7, with TRBD1 identical over 9 bases. CDR3 length: 16 amino acids. J lost 3 bases, V lost 5 bases, and 11 bases had no gene match. Germline V gives CDR1 SEHNR, CDR2 FQNEAQ (reference sequence). The CDR3 loop is CASSKKTGGVIYEQYF. The CDR3 DNA reads as TGTGCCAGCAGCAAAAAGACAGGGGGTGTAATCTACGAGCAGTACTTC.

The chain has TRBV30 and TRBJ1-3; the match to TRBD1 covers 11 bases. Germline lookup yields CDR1 GTSNPN and CDR2 SVGIG (reference sequence). The CDR3 extends over 14 amino acids. Trimming cost V 8 bases and J 7 bases; bases outside gene matches: 10. The CDR3 loop is CAGGTGGLVNTIYF. DNA of the CDR3: TGTGCCGGCGGGACAGGGGGTTTAGTGAACACCATATATTTT.

Here the CDR3 reads CASSYAGGQETQYF. The CDR3 DNA follows: TGTGCCAGCAGTTACGCGGGGGGCCAAGAGACCCAGTACTTC. The rearrangement uses TRBV6-6 and TRBJ2-5, with 8 bases lining up with TRBD2. V trimming: 2 bases; J trimming: 1 base; junction bases outside the gene matches: 0. The CDR3 loop spans 14 amino acids. Germline V lookup: CDR1 MNHNY, CDR2 SVGAGI (reference sequence).

The V and J genes are TRBV30 and TRBJ1-2, with TRBD1 as a possible D gene (5 bases). The CDR3 extends over 14 amino acids. Trimming removed 3 bases from V and 2 bases from J, with 13 bases in between. CDR1 and CDR2 (germline): GTSNPN, SVGIG (reference sequence). CDR3 region: CAWSRGGSNYGYTF. DNA for the CDR3: TGTGCCTGGAGCCGGGGGGGATCCAACTATGGCTACACCTTC. The full variable domain, with the rest looked up from reference TRBV30 and TRBJ1-2, is SQTIHQWPATLVQPVGSPLSLECTVEGTSNPNLYWYRQAAGRGLQLLFYSVGIGQISSEVPQNLSASRPQDRQFILSSKKLLLSDSGFYLCAWSRGGSNYGYTFGSGTRLTVV.

This rearrangement joins TRBV10-3 to TRBJ2-5; D is possibly TRBD1 (6 bases). Trimming removed 3 bases at V and 4 bases at J, with 15 bases between. The CDR3 is 15 residues long. Germline values: CDR1 ENHRY, CDR2 SYGVKD. CDR3 coding DNA: TGTGCCATCAGTGACCCCGGGACACCCACAGAGACCCAGTACTTC. This sequence encodes CAISDPGTPTETQYF.

The genes are TRBV4-2 and TRBJ1-3, with 10 bases fitting TRBD1. This CDR3 has 16 amino acids. After removal of 0 bases from V and 8 bases from J, the junction contained 7 bases not matched to a gene. Germline-derived CDR1 and CDR2 are LGHNA and YNFKEQ. The CDR3 sequence: CASSQEYRQGAYTIYF. CDR3 nucleotide sequence: TGTGCCAGCAGCCAAGAGTATCGACAGGGGGCGTACACCATATATTTT.

This clone rates as large (0.1 to 1%). The J gene is TRBJ2-3, the V gene TRBV7-6; 10 bases agree with TRBD2. Per germline, CDR1 SGHVS and CDR2 FNYEAQ. The CDR3 length is 16 residues. V was clipped by 1 base and J by 3 bases; unmatched bases: 4. For the CDR3, the DNA is TGTGCCAGCAGCTTAGGAGCGGGGGGGTGGACAGATACGCAGTATTTT. Translating it yields CASSLGAGGWTDTQYF.

The chain employs TRBV21-1 and TRBJ1-2; the table's D gene call, TRBD1, was not cross checked with the DNA. TRBV21-1 is annotated as a pseudogene. The CDR3 contains 12 residues. CDR3 residues: CASTRQGRGYTF. The CDR3 bases are TGTGCCAGCACCAGACAGGGACGGGGCTACACCTTC.

This chain uses TRBV6-1 with TRBJ2-3; 7 positions agree with TRBD2. Trimming cost V 5 bases and J 3 bases; bases outside gene matches: 8. Germline CDR1 reads MNHNS; CDR2 reads SASEGT. The length of the CDR3 is 15 residues. The CDR3 sequence is CASSLSGLGTDTQYF. As DNA, the CDR3 is TGTGCCAGCAGTCTCAGCGGACTAGGGACAGATACGCAGTATTTT.

The V gene is TRBV12-5, the J gene TRBJ1-6; TRBD1 is a possible D gene (6 bases). V was clipped by 4 bases and J by 0 bases, with 19 bases between them. The length of the CDR3 is 19 residues. CDR1 is LGHNT and CDR2 is FRNRAP in the germline V gene. The CDR3 sequence: CASGSTGQGSRSYNSPLHF. As DNA, the CDR3 is TGTGCTAGTGGTTCGACGGGGCAGGGGTCCCGCTCCTATAATTCACCCCTCCACTTT.

The gene calls are TRBV19 and TRBJ1-2; D is uncertain. Germline-derived CDR1 and CDR2 are LNHDA and SQIVND (reference sequence). V was cut by 4 bases and J by 6 bases, with 9 bases left in between. CDR3 size: 12 residues. In nucleotides, the CDR3 is TGTGCCAGTAGTACGGTTGTGGATGGCTACACCTTC. Amino acid sequence: CASSTVVDGYTF.

This chain connects TRBV30 to TRBJ2-1; the match to TRBD2 covers 9 bases. J was trimmed by 1 base and V by 3 bases; bases with no gene match: 7. Germline V lookup: CDR1 GTSNPN, CDR2 SVGIG (reference sequence). This CDR3 is built from 16 residues. CDR3 sequence (DNA): TGTGCCTGGAGCGATACGGGACTAGCTTCCTACAATGAGCAGTTCTTC. Encoded protein: CAWSDTGLASYNEQFF.

The V call is TRBV4-3, the J call TRBJ2-7, with a weak D call TRBD2 (6 bases). Trimming took off 4 bases at V and 7 bases at J, with 20 bases between the two ends. The CDR3 runs to 15 residues. Germline lookup yields CDR1 LGHNA and CDR2 YSLEER. CDR3 coding DNA: TGCGCCAGCAGCCTAAAGTGGAGGGACCCTATTGAGCAGTACTTC. Protein sequence: CASSLKWRDPIEQYF.

V and J are TRBV7-2 and TRBJ2-1; perhaps TRBD2 as D (5 bases). CDR1 is SGHTA, CDR2 FQGNSA, per germline. Trimming stripped 1 base from V and 0 bases from J, with 7 bases between. The CDR3 sequence is 15 residues long. CDR3 in DNA: TGTGCCAGCAGCTTAGACCGGGGCTCCTACAATGAGCAGTTCTTC. Translated: CASSLDRGSYNEQFF.

The chain couples TRBV9 to TRBJ2-7; no reliable D call. Deletions cut 3 bases from V and 4 bases from J, with 17 bases between. There are 15 residues in the CDR3. CDR1 and CDR2 (germline): SGDLS, YYNGEE. The DNA for the CDR3 is TGTGCCAGCAGCGCCCGAGCCACAGAATCTTACGAGCAGTACTTC. Protein: CASSARATESYEQYF.

V is TRBV5-1 and J is TRBJ1-2; D ambiguous. CDR1 SGHRS and CDR2 YFSETQ come from the germline V gene. The ends were cut back, 3 bases at V and 2 bases at J, with 17 bases in the middle. The CDR3 consists of 16 residues. CDR3: CASSSGDKAGNYGYTF. Written as DNA, the CDR3 is TGCGCCAGCAGCTCCGGCGACAAGGCTGGAAACTATGGCTACACCTTC. The full variable domain, completed using reference TRBV5-1 and TRBJ1-2, is KAGVTQTPRYLIKTRGQQVTLSCSPISGHRSVSWYQQTPGQGLQFLFEYFSETQRNKGNFPGRFSGRQFSNSRSEMNVSTLELGDSALYLCASSSGDKAGNYGYTFGSGTRLTVV.